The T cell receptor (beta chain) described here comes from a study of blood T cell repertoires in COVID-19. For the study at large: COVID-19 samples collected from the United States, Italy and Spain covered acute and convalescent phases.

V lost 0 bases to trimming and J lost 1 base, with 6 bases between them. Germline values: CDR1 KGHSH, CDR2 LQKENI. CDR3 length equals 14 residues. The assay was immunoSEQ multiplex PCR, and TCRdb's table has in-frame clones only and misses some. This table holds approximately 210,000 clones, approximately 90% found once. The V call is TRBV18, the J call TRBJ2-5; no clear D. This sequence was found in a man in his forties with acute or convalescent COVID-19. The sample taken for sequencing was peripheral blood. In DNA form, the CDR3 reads TGTGCCAGCTCACCACCCACAGTCCAAGAGACCCAGTACTTC. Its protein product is CASSPPTVQETQYF.